Listed below are T cell receptor beta chains from one sample, sequenced in a study of shared clonotypes between healthy human individuals. The method was immunoSEQ multiplex PCR; TCRdb's version includes in-frame clones alone and lacks a portion of them. The sample has some 1,400,000 clones, roughly 96% seen once. Sequencing was carried out using naive CD4+ T cells sorted from blood. The receptor set was obtained from a man aged 25 to 40 in good health. CDR3s include the opening cysteine and the closing phenylalanine or tryptophan. The order of the fields is J gene, D gene, V gene, clone size, CDR3 protein, CDR3 DNA. D genes are given only for firm matches. Clone size, where shown, is once, few, many, or a class for clones that have expanded.

>TRBJ2-3|.|TRBV6-5|.
CASSRTGRTQYF
TGTGCCAGCAGTCGGACTGGGCGTACGCAGTATTTT
>TRBJ2-1|TRBD2|TRBV10-1|.
CASSGIQGERTSGRSEQFF
TGCGCCAGCAGTGGAATTCAGGGGGAGAGGACTAGCGGGAGGTCGGAGCAGTTCTTC
>TRBJ2-1|TRBD2|TRBV5-1|.
CASSLEVAGGPGNEQFF
TGCGCCAGCAGCTTGGAGGTAGCGGGAGGGCCAGGGAATGAGCAGTTCTTC
>TRBJ1-2|TRBD1|TRBV14|once
CASSPTGGYGYTF
TGTGCCAGCAGCCCTACAGGGGGCTATGGCTACACCTTC
>TRBJ2-1|.|TRBV11-3|.
CASSPGANEQFF
TGTGCCAGCAGCCCCGGTGCGAATGAGCAGTTCTTC
>TRBJ2-7|.|TRBV27|once
CASSLGYLNEQYF
TGTGCCAGCAGTTTAGGATATTTGAACGAGCAGTACTTC
>TRBJ2-1|TRBD2|TRBV5-4|.
CASSAPGTSGVDEQFF
TGTGCCAGCAGCGCACCCGGGACTAGCGGTGTAGATGAGCAGTTCTTC
>TRBJ1-5|TRBD1|TRBV7-2|.
CASSLGTGGFNQPQHF
TGTGCCAGCAGCTTAGGGACAGGGGGTTTCAATCAGCCCCAGCATTTT
>TRBJ2-5|.|TRBV10-3|once
CAISKRQRETQYF
TGTGCCATCAGTAAACGACAGCGCGAGACCCAGTACTTC
>TRBJ1-5|TRBD1|TRBV6-6|.
CASSQGQGGAQPQHF
TGTGCCAGCAGCCAGGGACAGGGAGGAGCTCAGCCCCAGCATTTT
>TRBJ1-1|.|TRBV11-3|once
CASSLGSGTEAFF
TGTGCCAGCAGCTTAGGAAGCGGGACTGAAGCTTTCTTT
>TRBJ2-7|.|TRBV29-1|.
CSGVNRAPYEQYF
TGCAGCGGGGTAAACAGGGCCCCCTACGAGCAGTACTTC
>TRBJ2-1|TRBD2|TRBV27|.
CARQGEWILREGRSYNEQFF
TGTGCCAGACAGGGTGAGTGGATTTTGCGGGAGGGCCGTTCCTACAATGAGCAGTTCTTC
>TRBJ2-2|TRBD2|TRBV18|.
CASSEELAGLTGELFF
TGTGCCAGCTCAGAAGAACTAGCGGGACTTACCGGGGAGCTGTTTTTT
>TRBJ2-7|TRBD1|TRBV2|.
CASSEDRATTYEQYF
TGTGCCAGCAGTGAGGACAGGGCTACGACCTACGAGCAGTACTTC
>TRBJ2-3|.|TRBV9|.
CASSVVGGESTDTQYF
TGTGCCAGCAGCGTAGTGGGTGGGGAGAGCACAGATACGCAGTATTTT
>TRBJ1-2|.|TRBV27|.
CASYQGPGGYTF
TGTGCCAGCTATCAGGGGCCTGGTGGCTACACCTTC
>TRBJ2-1|.|TRBV11-2|once
CASSAASSYNEQFF
TGTGCCAGCAGCGCCGCGAGCTCCTACAATGAGCAGTTCTTC
>TRBJ1-2|TRBD1|TRBV4-1|once
CASSQDPGGWGYTF
TGCGCCAGCAGCCAAGACCCAGGGGGCTGGGGCTACACCTTC
>TRBJ2-1|TRBD1|TRBV5-1|.
CASDPVGTGVYNEQFF
TGCGCCAGCGACCCAGTCGGGACAGGGGTTTACAATGAGCAGTTCTTC
>TRBJ2-7|.|TRBV10-3|.
CAISATDGSSYEQYF
TGTGCCATCAGCGCTACAGACGGAAGCTCCTACGAGCAGTACTTC
>TRBJ2-3|.|TRBV27|.
CASSLRLAAHTDTQYF
TGTGCCAGCAGTTTACGCCTAGCAGCCCACACAGATACGCAGTATTTT
>TRBJ2-3|TRBD1|TRBV5-4|.
CASSNRQGTLSGGPF
TGTGCCAGCAGCAACCGACAGGGGACTCTTTCAGGGGGCCCTTTT
>TRBJ2-1|.|TRBV7-9|.
CASSRTDEQFF
TGTGCCAGCAGCCGTACAGATGAGCAGTTCTTC
>TRBJ2-7|.|TRBV14|.
CASSQGPNQYF
TGTGCCAGCAGCCAAGGCCCTAACCAGTACTTC
>TRBJ2-3|TRBD1|TRBV5-1|.
CASSPGDRLGTDTQYF
TGCGCCAGCAGCCCAGGGGACAGGTTGGGCACAGATACGCAGTATTTT
>TRBJ2-7|TRBD2|TRBV6-5|.
CVPGGAGGRNEQYF
TGTGTCCCGGGCGGAGCGGGAGGGCGTAACGAGCAGTACTTC
>TRBJ1-1|TRBD1|TRBV4-1|.
CASSQRQGAMNTEAFF
TGCGCCAGCAGCCAACGACAGGGGGCGATGAACACTGAAGCTTTCTTT
>TRBJ1-5|.|TRBV28|.
CASISGRYQPQHF
TGTGCCAGCATCTCAGGGCGGTATCAGCCCCAGCATTTT
>TRBJ1-2|.|TRBV27|.
CASSAQGNYGYTF
TGTGCCAGCAGTGCCCAGGGTAACTATGGCTACACCTTC
>TRBJ2-7|TRBD1|TRBV30|.
CALTGGHEQYF
TGTGCCTTGACAGGGGGCCACGAGCAGTACTTC
>TRBJ2-5|.|TRBV5-4|once
CASSLGQTQYF
TGTGCCAGCAGCTTGGGGCAGACCCAGTACTTC
>TRBJ1-2|TRBD1|TRBV5-1|.
CASSSGQGYNYGYTF
TGCGCCAGCAGCTCCGGACAGGGATATAACTATGGCTACACCTTC
>TRBJ2-7|.|TRBV29-1|.
CSVVRAGYEQYF
TGCAGCGTTGTGAGAGCGGGCTACGAGCAGTACTTC
>TRBJ2-3|TRBD2|TRBV5-1|.
CASSSVRLALSTDTQYF
TGCGCCAGCAGCTCGGTGAGACTAGCGCTTAGCACAGATACGCAGTATTTT
>TRBJ2-1|.|TRBV11-2|.
CASSRYSGRRTYNEQFF
TGTGCCAGCAGCCGCTATAGTGGGAGAAGGACCTACAATGAGCAGTTCTTC
>TRBJ1-1|.|TRBV9|.
CASSVVDTEAFF
TGTGCCAGCAGCGTGGTGGACACTGAAGCTTTCTTT
>TRBJ2-5|.|TRBV18|few
CASSPLETQYF
TGTGCCAGCTCACCCTTGGAGACCCAGTACTTC
>TRBJ1-1|.|TRBV6-5|.
CASARRRTEAFF
TGTGCCAGCGCCCGCCGGCGCACTGAAGCTTTCTTT
>TRBJ2-7|TRBD2|TRBV7-9|.
CASSFQGGLAGGEQYF
TGTGCCAGCAGCTTCCAAGGGGGACTAGCGGGAGGCGAGCAGTACTTC
>TRBJ2-3|.|TRBV7-9|.
CASSWGPGLSEYF
TGTGCCAGCAGCTGGGGCCCGGGACTCTCCGAGTATTTT
>TRBJ2-3|.|TRBV12-5|.
CASGLARRTDTQYF
TGTGCTAGTGGTTTGGCCCGACGCACAGATACGCAGTATTTT
>TRBJ1-2|TRBD1|TRBV5-6|.
CASSTRRGTGYGYTF
TGTGCCAGCAGCACCCGAAGGGGGACAGGCTATGGCTACACCTTC
>TRBJ2-7|TRBD2|TRBV6-1|.
CASRLAGISEQYF
TGTGCCAGCAGACTAGCGGGAATCAGCGAGCAGTACTTC
>TRBJ1-4|TRBD1|TRBV28|.
CASSSGGRNEKLFF
TGTGCCAGCAGTTCAGGGGGGCGTAATGAAAAACTGTTTTTT
>TRBJ1-4|.|TRBV5-4|.
CASSYRDNAEKLFF
TGTGCCAGCAGCTACCGGGACAATGCGGAAAAACTGTTTTTT
>TRBJ1-2|TRBD1|TRBV5-1|.
CASSSGQGTYGYTF
TGCGCCAGCAGTTCGGGACAGGGGACCTATGGCTACACCTTC